This T cell receptor (beta chain) emerged from a study of persistence of HIV-infected CD4 T cells. This was the immunoSEQ version 4 assay in survey mode. Assay: immunoSEQ multiplex PCR; the TCRdb copy retains only in-frame clones and omits some. The table has more than 30,000 clones, approximately 66% seen once; the top ten hold approximately 1.5%. With respect to this clone: Its antigen remains unknown.

Germline assignment: CDR1 SGHRS and CDR2 YFSETQ. V gave up 5 bases and J gave up 0 bases, with 12 bases separating them. The CDR3 spans 16 residues. Cells were stimulated with overlapping HIV-1 Gag 15-mer peptides. Sorting selected CD4+ T cells upregulating both CD40 ligand and CD69. Sequencing was performed on CD4+ T cells sorted from PBMCs after approximately 19-hour stimulation, taken from a patient who received antiretroviral therapy. The sequence came from an adult man with HIV who was CMV-seropositive. The J gene is TRBJ1-6, the V gene TRBV5-1; possible D gene TRBD1, 5 bases. CDR3 sequence reads: CASRDTRSSYNSPLHF. CDR3 bases: TGCGCCAGCAGGGACACTCGGAGCTCCTATAATTCACCCCTCCACTTT.